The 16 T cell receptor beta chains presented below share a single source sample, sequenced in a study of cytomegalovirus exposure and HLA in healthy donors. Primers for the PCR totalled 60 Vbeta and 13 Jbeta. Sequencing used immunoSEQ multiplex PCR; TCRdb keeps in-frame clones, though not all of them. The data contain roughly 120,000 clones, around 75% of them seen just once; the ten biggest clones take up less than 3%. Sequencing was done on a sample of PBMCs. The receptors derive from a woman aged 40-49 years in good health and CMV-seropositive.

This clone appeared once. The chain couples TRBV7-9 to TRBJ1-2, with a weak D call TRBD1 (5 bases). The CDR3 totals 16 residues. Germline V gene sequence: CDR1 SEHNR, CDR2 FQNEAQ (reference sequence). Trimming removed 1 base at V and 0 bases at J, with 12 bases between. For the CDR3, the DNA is TGTGCCAGCAGCTTAGGCGGGGCAGGGACTAACTATGGCTACACCTTC. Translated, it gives CASSLGGAGTNYGYTF.

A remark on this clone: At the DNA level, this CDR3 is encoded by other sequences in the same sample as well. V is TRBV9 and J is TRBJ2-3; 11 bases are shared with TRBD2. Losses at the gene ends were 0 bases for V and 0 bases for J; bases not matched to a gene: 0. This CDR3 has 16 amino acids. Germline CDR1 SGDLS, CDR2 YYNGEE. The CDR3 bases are TGTGCCAGCAGCGTAGTAGCGGGGGGGAGCACAGATACGCAGTATTTT. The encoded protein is CASSVVAGGSTDTQYF.

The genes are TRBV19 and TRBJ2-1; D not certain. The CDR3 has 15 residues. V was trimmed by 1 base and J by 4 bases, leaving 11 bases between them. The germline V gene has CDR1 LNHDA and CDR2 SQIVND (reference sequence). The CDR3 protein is CASSIAGIGYNEQFF. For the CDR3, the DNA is TGTGCCAGTAGTATAGCGGGTATCGGTTACAATGAGCAGTTCTTC.

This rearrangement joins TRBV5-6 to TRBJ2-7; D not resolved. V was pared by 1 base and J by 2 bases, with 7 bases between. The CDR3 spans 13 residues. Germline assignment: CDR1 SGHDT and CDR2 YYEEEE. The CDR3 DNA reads TGTGCCAGCAGCTTGTCCGCAGCCTACGAGCAGTACTTC. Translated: CASSLSAAYEQYF.

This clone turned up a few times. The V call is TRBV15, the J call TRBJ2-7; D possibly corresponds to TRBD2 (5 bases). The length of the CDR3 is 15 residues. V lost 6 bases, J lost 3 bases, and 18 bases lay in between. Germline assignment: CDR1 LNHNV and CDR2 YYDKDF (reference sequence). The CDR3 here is CATRKARTGGYEQYF. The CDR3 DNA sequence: TGTGCCACCAGAAAGGCTCGGACCGGAGGCTACGAGCAGTACTTC.

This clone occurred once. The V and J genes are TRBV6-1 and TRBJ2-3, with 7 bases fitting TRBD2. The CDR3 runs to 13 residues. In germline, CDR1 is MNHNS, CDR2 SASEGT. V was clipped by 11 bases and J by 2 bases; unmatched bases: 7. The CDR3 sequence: CAGGRGTTDTQYF. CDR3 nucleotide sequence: TGTGCCGGCGGGCGGGGGACCACAGATACGCAGTATTTT.

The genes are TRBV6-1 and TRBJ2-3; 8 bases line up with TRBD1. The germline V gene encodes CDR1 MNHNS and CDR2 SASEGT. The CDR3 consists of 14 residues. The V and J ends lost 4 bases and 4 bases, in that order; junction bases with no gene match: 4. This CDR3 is CASSGVQGADTQYF. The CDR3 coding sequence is TGTGCCAGCAGTGGGGTACAGGGGGCAGATACGCAGTATTTT.

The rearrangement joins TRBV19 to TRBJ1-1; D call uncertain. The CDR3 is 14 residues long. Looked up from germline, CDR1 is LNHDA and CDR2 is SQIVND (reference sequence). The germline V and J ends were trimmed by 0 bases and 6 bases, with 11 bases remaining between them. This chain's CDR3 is CASSIERARAEAFF. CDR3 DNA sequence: TGTGCCAGTAGTATAGAACGTGCGAGGGCTGAAGCTTTCTTT.

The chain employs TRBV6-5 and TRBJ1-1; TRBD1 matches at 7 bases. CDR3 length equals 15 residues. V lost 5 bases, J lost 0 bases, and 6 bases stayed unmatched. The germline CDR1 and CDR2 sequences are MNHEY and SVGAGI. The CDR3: CASSRGTDLNTEAFF. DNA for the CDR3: TGTGCCAGCAGTCGAGGGACAGATCTGAACACTGAAGCTTTCTTT.

CDR3: CASSNPGYSYEQYF. CDR3 DNA: TGTGCCAGCAGTAACCCGGGATATTCCTACGAGCAGTACTTC. The gene calls are TRBV6-5 and TRBJ2-7, with a possible D match to TRBD2 (5 bases). Trimming pared 5 bases from V and 1 base from J, leaving 12 bases between. Germline V gene lookup returns CDR1 MNHEY and CDR2 SVGAGI. The CDR3 loop spans 14 amino acids.

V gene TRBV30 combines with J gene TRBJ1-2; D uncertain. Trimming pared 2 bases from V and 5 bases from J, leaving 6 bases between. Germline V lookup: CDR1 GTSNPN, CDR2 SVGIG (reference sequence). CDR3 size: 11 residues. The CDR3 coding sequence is TGTGCCTGGAGTACGGTTTATGGCTACACCTTC. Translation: CAWSTVYGYTF.

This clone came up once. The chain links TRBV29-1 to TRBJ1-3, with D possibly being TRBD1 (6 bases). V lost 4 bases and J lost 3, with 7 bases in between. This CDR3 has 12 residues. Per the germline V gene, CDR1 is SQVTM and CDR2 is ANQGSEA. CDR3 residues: CSVGTDGNTIYF. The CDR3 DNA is TGCAGCGTTGGGACAGATGGAAACACCATATATTTT. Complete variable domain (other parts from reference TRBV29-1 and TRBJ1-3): SAVISQKPSRDICQRGTSLTIQCQVDSQVTMMFWYRQQPGQSLTLIATANQGSEATYESGFVIDKFPISRPNLTFSTLTVSNMSPEDSSIYLCSVGTDGNTIYFGEGSWLTVV.

The CDR3 DNA follows: TGTGCCAGCAGTTTGATTGGGGGGTCGGGCACCGGGGAGCTGTTTTTT. As protein: CASSLIGGSGTGELFF. The chain uses TRBV27 and TRBJ2-2; D possibly corresponds to TRBD2 (6 bases). The CDR3 runs 16 residues. Germline CDR1 is MNHEY and CDR2 is SMNVEV (reference sequence). The germline V and J ends were trimmed by 3 bases and 4 bases, with 15 bases remaining between them.

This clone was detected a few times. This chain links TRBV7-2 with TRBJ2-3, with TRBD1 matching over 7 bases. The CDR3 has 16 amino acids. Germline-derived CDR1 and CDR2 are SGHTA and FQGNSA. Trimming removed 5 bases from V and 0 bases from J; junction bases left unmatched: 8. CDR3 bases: TGTGCCAGCAGCGCCCGACAGGGTGGGAGCACAGATACGCAGTATTTT. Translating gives CASSARQGGSTDTQYF.

CDR3 region: CASSQIGDNQPQHF. The CDR3 nucleotides read TGTGCCAGCAGCCAAATAGGGGACAATCAGCCCCAGCATTTT. This chain links TRBV7-2 with TRBJ1-5, with a weak D call TRBD1 (5 bases). V lost 5 bases to trimming and J lost 3 bases, with 11 bases between them. From germline, CDR1 is SGHTA and CDR2 FQGNSA. The CDR3 is 14 amino acids.

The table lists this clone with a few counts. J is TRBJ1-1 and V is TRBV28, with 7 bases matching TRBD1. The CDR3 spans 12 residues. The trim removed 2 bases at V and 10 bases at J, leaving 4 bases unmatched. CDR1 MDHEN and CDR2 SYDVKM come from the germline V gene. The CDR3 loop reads CASSLPPGGAFF. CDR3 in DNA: TGTGCCAGCAGTTTACCCCCAGGGGGAGCTTTCTTT. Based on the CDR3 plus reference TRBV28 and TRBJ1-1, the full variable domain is DVKVTQSSRYLVKRTGEKVFLECVQDMDHENMFWYRQDPGLGLRLIYFSYDVKMKEKGDIPEGYSVSREKKERFSLILESASTNQTSMYLCASSLPPGGAFFGQGTRLTVV.